These T cell receptor beta chains were read from a single sample in a study of blood T cell repertoires in COVID-19. The assay was immunoSEQ multiplex PCR, and TCRdb's table has in-frame clones only and misses some. The sample gives roughly 170,000 clones, approximately 79% of which show up once; under 3.5% is in the top ten. Source material: peripheral blood. The receptor source for this set is a woman older than 75 with acute or convalescent COVID-19. The CDR3 runs from the conserved cysteine through the conserved F or W.

CAISARRETNQETQYF | TRBV10-3
CAWSADWGVGGYTF | TRBV30
CASSFQQGADSPLHF | TRBV27
CASSQDSYSNQPQHF | TRBV7-9
CASSQEAPRAGVRYEQFF | TRBV4-1
CATRGQGSYNEQFF | TRBV24-1
CASGGEGLPYEQYF | TRBV6-5
CASSQGRLAGGTRNEQFF | TRBV4-3
CASRMGGIPDTQYF | TRBV19
CASSLRRTGELFF | TRBV27
CASSQDLGLAGGREQYF | TRBV3-1/TRBV3-2
CASSPRSGQGGTEAFF | TRBV18
CASSPQGVRYNEQFF | TRBV7-9
CASSSTGWDNQPQHF | TRBV28
CASSQGEGQGYNEQFF | TRBV4-3
CASSEGMTGRSSYEQYF | TRBV6-1
CASSRQSAAYNEQFF | TRBV18
CASTQSGNNYGYTF | TRBV6-5
CASSPPSGRMGEQFF | TRBV18
CASRTGGRTEAFF | TRBV28
CASSPGTSGRTDTQYF | TRBV5-1
CASSLDGQPRRNGYTF | TRBV7-2
CASSPPGNTEAFF | TRBV18
CASSAPFGSAIAGNEQFF | TRBV9
CASSIGTGAMDYTF | TRBV7-8
CASSPSSGRAYEQYF | TRBV28
CASSESSDRFYSQFF | TRBV10-1
CASSRLAGVYNEQFF | TRBV28
CASSTGQLTEAFF | TRBV11-3
CASSAQLAGYSDTQYF | TRBV5-1